This T cell receptor beta chain was recovered during a study of control samples from healthy donors and cancer patients. This CDR3 has 16 amino acids. TCRdb keeps only in-frame clones here, not all; method: immunoSEQ multiplex PCR. The sample shows some 49,000 clones, about 92% of them seen only once. This TCR was sampled from a man in his thirties or forties with colorectal cancer. V is TRBV21-1 and J is TRBJ1-2. TRBV21-1 is termed a pseudogene. The sequencing input was PBMCs. CDR3 amino acids: CASSKSGGRENYGYTF. The CDR3 bases are TGTGCCAGCAGCAAAAGCGGGGGGCGGGAAAACTATGGCTACACCTTC.